This T cell receptor (beta chain) was found in a study of cytomegalovirus exposure and HLA in healthy donors. General study results and limits: The study listed under 200 cytomegalovirus-associated TCR beta chains.

About this clone: Its target is unknown.

The PCR used 60 Vbeta and 13 Jbeta primers. TCRdb keeps only in-frame clones here, not all; method: immunoSEQ multiplex PCR. The top ten hold about 8.9% of the sample, which has about 120,000 clones, 75% to 90% seen once. Germline CDR1 is SGDLS and CDR2 is YYNGEE. The CDR3 extends over 14 amino acids. V dropped 0 bases and J dropped 4 bases, with 11 bases sitting between them. This clonotype originated in a man aged 25 to 40 in good health and CMV-seropositive. The rearrangement links TRBV9 to TRBJ2-7; D might be TRBD1 (6 bases). The sequenced sample consisted of PBMCs. The CDR3 DNA follows: TGTGCCAGCAGCGTAGCTGGGGGCAGATACGAGCAGTACTTC. Amino acid sequence: CASSVAGGRYEQYF.